This TCR beta chain stems from a study of T cell changes during pregnancy in multiple sclerosis. Per germline, CDR1 MGHDK and CDR2 SYGVNS. V lost 5 bases, J lost 0 bases, and 10 bases lay in between. The CDR3 totals 15 residues. Only in-frame clones appear in the TCRdb table, and some are missing; sequencing was by immunoSEQ multiplex PCR. The table records some 100,000 clones, just over 90% of them present only once. The chain has TRBV25-1 and TRBJ2-2; D possibly corresponds to TRBD1 (5 bases). The origin of this receptor is a female donor with multiple sclerosis, enrolled in a pregnancy study. The input for sequencing was peripheral blood, taken in the second trimester of pregnancy. CDR3 region: CASSSTGPNTGELFF. In DNA form, the CDR3 reads TGTGCCAGCAGTTCTACAGGTCCGAACACCGGGGAGCTGTTTTTT.